The TCR beta chain under discussion was sequenced for a study of cytomegalovirus exposure and HLA in healthy donors. Study-wide points: The HLA-A and HLA-B alleles of most subjects were reportedly predicted accurately from TCR beta sequences. TCR beta V- and J-gene trimming, according to a later analysis, was linked to a missense DCLRE1C variant. Among TCR beta chains, those listed as cytomegalovirus-associated numbered over 150. Association with HLA alleles at 0.05 false discovery rate was found for 15,000 to 20,000 TCR beta sequences in a later analysis.

Comments on this clone: Its antigen is as yet unknown. The same CDR3 can be traced to other DNA sequences in this sample.

PCR employed 60 Vbeta and 13 Jbeta primers. Profiled with immunoSEQ multiplex PCR; TCRdb holds only in-frame clones, not every one. The table records about 200,000 clones, about four fifths of them present only once. Per the germline V gene, CDR1 is MNHEY and CDR2 is SVGAGI. Trimming left V 6 bases short and J 4 bases short, with 7 bases between. CDR3 size: 12 residues. The TCR comes from a man between 18 and 29 years old in good health and CMV-seronegative. The material sequenced was PBMCs. The chain uses TRBV6-5 and TRBJ2-1, with D perhaps matching TRBD1 (5 bases). CDR3 sequence reads: CASSQGYNEQFF. The CDR3 DNA sequence: TGTGCCAGCAGCCAGGGATACAATGAGCAGTTCTTC.